The clone carrying this TCR beta chain was seen once. This record belongs to a study of shared clonotypes between healthy human individuals. Measured with immunoSEQ multiplex PCR; TCRdb has only the in-frame clones, and not every one. The table has fewer than 1.8 million clones, approximately 98.5% seen once. Germline CDR1 reads MNHNS; CDR2 reads SASEGT. This CDR3 region has 15 residues. V gave up 2 bases and J gave up 3 bases, with 10 bases separating them. The sequencing input was naive CD4+ T cells sorted from blood. Sample subset: CD45RA+ positively selected. The receptor was derived from a young man in good health. The V gene is TRBV6-1, the J gene TRBJ2-2, with D possibly TRBD2 on 6 matching bases. For the CDR3, the DNA is TGTGCCAGCAGTGAAACTAGCACCTACACCGGGGAGCTGTTTTTT. Translation gives CASSETSTYTGELFF.